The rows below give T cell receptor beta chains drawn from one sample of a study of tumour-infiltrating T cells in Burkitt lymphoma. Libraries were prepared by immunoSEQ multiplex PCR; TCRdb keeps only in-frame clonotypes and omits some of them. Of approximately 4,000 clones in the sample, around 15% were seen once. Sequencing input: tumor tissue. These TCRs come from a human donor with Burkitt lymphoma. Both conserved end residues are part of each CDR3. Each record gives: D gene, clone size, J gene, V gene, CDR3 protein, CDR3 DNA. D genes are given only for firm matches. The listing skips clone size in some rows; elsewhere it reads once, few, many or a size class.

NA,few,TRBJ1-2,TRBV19,CASSIFRNYGYTF,TGTGCCAGTAGTATATTTAGAAACTATGGCTACACCTTC
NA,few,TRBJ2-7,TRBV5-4,CASSFYLGEQYF,TGTGCCAGTAGCTTCTACTTGGGCGAGCAGTACTTC
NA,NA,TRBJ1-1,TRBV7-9,CASSLASTGTEAFF,TGTGCCAGCAGCTTAGCGTCCACAGGCACTGAAGCTTTCTTT
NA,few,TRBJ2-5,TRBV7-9,CASSLSKTQYF,TGTGCCAGCAGCCTCTCCAAAACCCAGTACTTC
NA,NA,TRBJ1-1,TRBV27,CASSLRGQRAFF,TGTGCCAGCAGTTTGCGTGGGCAAAGGGCTTTCTTT
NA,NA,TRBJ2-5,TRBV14,CASSPWRDGETQYF,TGTGCCAGCAGCCCCTGGCGGGATGGGGAGACCCAGTACTTC
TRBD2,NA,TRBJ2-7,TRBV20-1,CSASSGYEQYF,TGCAGTGCTTCTAGCGGCTACGAGCAGTACTTC
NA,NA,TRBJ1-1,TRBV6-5,CASSYMGRKRTEAFF,TGTGCCAGCAGTTACATGGGAAGGAAACGGACTGAAGCTTTCTTT
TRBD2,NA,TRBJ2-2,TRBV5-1,CASSLMAGEGSGELFF,TGCGCCAGCAGCTTGATGGCGGGGGAAGGTAGCGGGGAGCTGTTTTTT
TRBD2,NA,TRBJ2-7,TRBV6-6,CASSTPSSGRYEQYF,TGTGCCAGCAGTACCCCCTCTAGCGGGAGATACGAGCAGTACTTC
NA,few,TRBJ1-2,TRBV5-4,CASSLGYTANYGYTF,TGTGCCAGCAGCTTGGGGTACACAGCTAACTATGGCTACACCTTC
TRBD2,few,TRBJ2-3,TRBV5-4,CASSSGAKLAGAITDTQYF,TGTGCCAGCAGCTCCGGTGCAAAACTAGCGGGGGCCATTACAGATACGCAGTATTTT
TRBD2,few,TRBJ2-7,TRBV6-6,CASSYSRGRDNEQYF,TGTGCCAGCAGTTACTCGCGCGGGAGGGACAACGAGCAGTACTTC
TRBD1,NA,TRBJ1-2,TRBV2,CASSEGWTGDNYGYTF,TGTGCCAGCAGTGAAGGGTGGACAGGGGATAACTATGGCTACACCTTC
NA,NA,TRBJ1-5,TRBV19,CVSSFRSNQPQHF,TGTGTCAGTAGCTTCAGGAGCAATCAGCCCCAGCATTTT
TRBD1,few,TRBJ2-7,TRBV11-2,CASSLESADRGLYEQYF,TGTGCCAGCAGCTTAGAATCGGCAGACAGGGGGCTTTACGAGCAGTACTTC
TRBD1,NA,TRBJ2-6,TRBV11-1,CASSLTGAGANVLTF,TGTGCCAGCAGTTTAACAGGGGCTGGGGCCAACGTCCTGACTTTC
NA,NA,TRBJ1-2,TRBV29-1,CSVAYGYTF,TGCAGCGTTGCTTATGGCTACACCTTC
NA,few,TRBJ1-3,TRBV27,CASSLRGGLRSGNTIYF,TGTGCCAGCAGTTTAAGGGGGGGTCTCCGCTCTGGAAACACCATATATTTT
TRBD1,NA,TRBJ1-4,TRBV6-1,CASRRRQGDNEKLFF,TGTGCCAGCCGACGGCGACAGGGAGATAATGAAAAACTGTTTTTT
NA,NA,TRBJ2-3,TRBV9,CASSPRGSWADTQYF,TGTGCCAGCAGCCCCCGGGGTAGCTGGGCAGATACGCAGTATTTT
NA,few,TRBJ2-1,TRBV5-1,CASSWGLSARSALNEQFF,TGCGCCAGCAGCTGGGGACTGTCGGCCCGGAGTGCGTTAAATGAGCAGTTCTTC
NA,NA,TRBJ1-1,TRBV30,CAWGGEDPNTEAFF,TGTGCCTGGGGGGGGGAGGATCCCAACACTGAAGCTTTCTTT
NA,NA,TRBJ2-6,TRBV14,CASSQDSGLGGANVLTF,TGTGCCAGCAGCCAAGATTCGGGGTTGGGAGGGGCCAACGTCCTGACTTTC
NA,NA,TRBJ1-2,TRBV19,CASSPHRVPGYTF,TGTGCCAGTAGTCCGCATAGGGTTCCTGGCTACACCTTC
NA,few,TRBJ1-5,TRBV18,CASGGRQDRQPQHF,TGTGCCAGCGGGGGCAGACAGGACCGTCAGCCCCAGCATTTT
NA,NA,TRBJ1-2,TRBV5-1,CASSLAQKYGYTF,TGCGCCAGCAGCTTGGCACAGAAATATGGCTACACCTTC
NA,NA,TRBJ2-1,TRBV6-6,CAAVGKTYNEQFF,TGTGCCGCGGTAGGGAAGACCTACAATGAGCAGTTCTTC
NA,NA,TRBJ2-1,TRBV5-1,CASSLGPGSYNEQFF,TGCGCCAGCAGCTTGGGTCCGGGTTCCTACAATGAGCAGTTCTTC
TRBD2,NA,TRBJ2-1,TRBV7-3,CASSPPPSGGRNEQFF,TGTGCCAGCAGCCCACCACCTAGCGGGGGCCGCAATGAGCAGTTCTTC
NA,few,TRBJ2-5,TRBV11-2,CASSSFGAGPQETQYF,TGTGCCAGCAGCTCATTTGGGGCGGGGCCCCAAGAGACCCAGTACTTC
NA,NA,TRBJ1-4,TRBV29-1,CSVEDELANEKLFF,TGCAGCGTTGAAGATGAGCTGGCTAATGAAAAACTGTTTTTT
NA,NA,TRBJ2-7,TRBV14,CASSQERGLDSLSSYEQYF,TGTGCCAGCAGCCAAGAGAGGGGCTTGGACAGCCTCAGCTCCTACGAGCAGTACTTC